This TCR beta chain was obtained from a study of blood T cell repertoires in COVID-19. Study as a whole: Samples representing acute and convalescent COVID-19 were sourced from the United States, Italy and Spain. Nucleic acid was either cDNA or gDNA, and it came from T cells, B-cell-depleted T cells, or PBMCs.

Those enrolled in Seattle joined during active infection and were followed longitudinally afterward. Using immunoSEQ multiplex PCR, the repertoire was profiled, and TCRdb retains in-frame clones only, with some absent. The sample consists of tens of thousands of clones, about 83% of them appearing once. CDR3 size: 12 residues. Germline V lookup: CDR1 LGHDT, CDR2 YNNKEL (reference sequence). Between the trimmed V and J ends, which lost 5 bases and 6 bases, there was a span of 9 bases. This rearrangement joins TRBV3-1 (or the pseudogene TRBV3-2) to TRBJ2-3; a possible D gene is TRBD2 (5 bases). This clonotype was obtained from a young man with COVID-19, enrolled during active disease. What was sequenced was peripheral blood. The CDR3 here is CASSAPGDTQYF. The DNA of the CDR3 is TGTGCCAGCAGCGCCCCGGGGGATACGCAGTATTTT.